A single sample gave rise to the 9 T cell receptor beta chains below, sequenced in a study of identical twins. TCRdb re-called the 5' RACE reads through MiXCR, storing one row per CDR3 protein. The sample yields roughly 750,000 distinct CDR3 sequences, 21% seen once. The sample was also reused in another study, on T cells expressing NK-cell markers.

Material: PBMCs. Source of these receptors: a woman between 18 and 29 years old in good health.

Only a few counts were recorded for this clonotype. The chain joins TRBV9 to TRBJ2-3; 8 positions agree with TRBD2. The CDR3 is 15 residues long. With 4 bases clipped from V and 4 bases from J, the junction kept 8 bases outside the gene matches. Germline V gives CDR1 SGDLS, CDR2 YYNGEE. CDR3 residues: CASSPAGGPPDTQYF. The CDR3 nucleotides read TGTGCCAGCAGCCCCGCGGGGGGTCCCCCAGATACGCAGTATTTT.

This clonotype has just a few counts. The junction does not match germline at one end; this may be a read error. For the CDR3, the DNA is TGTGCCAGCAGCTACTCACCAGGGTCTCTGCGATTC. Its translation is CASSYSPGSLRF. V gene TRBV12-3 or TRBV12-4 combines with J gene TRBJ2-7; TRBD1 might be the D (5 bases). This CDR3 spans 12 amino acids.

DNA of the CDR3: TGTGCCAGCAGTTCACCGGACGCGGGCCCAGAGACCCAGTACTTC. This translates into CASSSPDAGPETQYF. This chain joins TRBV6-2 or TRBV6-3 and TRBJ2-5; D is possibly TRBD2 (5 bases). Per the germline V gene, CDR1 is MNHEY and CDR2 is SVGEGT. The CDR3 covers 15 residues. V was clipped by 4 bases and J by 4 bases, with 16 bases between them.

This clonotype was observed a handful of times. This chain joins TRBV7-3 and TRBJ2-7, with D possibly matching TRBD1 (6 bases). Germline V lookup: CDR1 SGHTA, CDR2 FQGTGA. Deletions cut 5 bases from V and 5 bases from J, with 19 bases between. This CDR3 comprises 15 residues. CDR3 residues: CASSLYGRGNDEQYF. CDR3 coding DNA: TGTGCCAGCAGCCTCTACGGAAGGGGGAACGACGAGCAGTACTTC.

The CDR3 region is CASRTSAGETQYF. CDR3 coding DNA: TGTGCCAGCAGGACTAGCGCTGGAGAGACCCAGTACTTC. The rearrangement links TRBV3-1 to TRBJ2-5; 8 bases match TRBD2. This CDR3 is built from 13 residues. V was pared by 6 bases and J by 4 bases, with 4 bases of the junction left unmatched. In germline, CDR1 is LGHDT, CDR2 YNNKEL (reference sequence).

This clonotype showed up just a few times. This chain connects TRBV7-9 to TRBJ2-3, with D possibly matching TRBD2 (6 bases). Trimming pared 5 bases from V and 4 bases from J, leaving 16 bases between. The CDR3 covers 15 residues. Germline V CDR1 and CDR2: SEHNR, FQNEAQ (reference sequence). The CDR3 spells CASSRSGERADTQYF. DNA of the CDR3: TGTGCCAGCAGCCGTAGCGGAGAGAGGGCAGATACGCAGTATTTT.

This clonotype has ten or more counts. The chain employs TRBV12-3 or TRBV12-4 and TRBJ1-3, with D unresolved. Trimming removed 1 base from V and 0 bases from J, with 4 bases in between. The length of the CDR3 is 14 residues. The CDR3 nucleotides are TGTGCCAGCAGTTTAGTAATCTCTGGAAACACCATATATTTT. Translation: CASSLVISGNTIYF.

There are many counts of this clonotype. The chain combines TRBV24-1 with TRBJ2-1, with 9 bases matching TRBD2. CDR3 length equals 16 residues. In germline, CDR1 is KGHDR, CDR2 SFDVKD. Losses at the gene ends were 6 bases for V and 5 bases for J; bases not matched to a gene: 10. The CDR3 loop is CATSSVRTSAHNEQFF. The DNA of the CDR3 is TGTGCCACCAGTTCCGTGCGGACTAGCGCACACAATGAGCAGTTCTTC.

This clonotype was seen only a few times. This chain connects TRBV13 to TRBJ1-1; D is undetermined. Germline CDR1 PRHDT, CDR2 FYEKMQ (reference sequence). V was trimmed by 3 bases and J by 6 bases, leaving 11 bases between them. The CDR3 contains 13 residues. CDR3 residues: CASSFLGVSEAFF. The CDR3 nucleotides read TGTGCCAGCAGCTTCCTGGGAGTGTCTGAAGCTTTCTTT.